What follows is one TCR beta chain and its context. The clone's antigen remains unknown. No clone much larger than this one lies a single base away; base qualities are absent. Thawed PBMCs were FACS-sorted into unstimulated Tregs (CD4+CD25+CD127-), CD4+ non-Tregs (CD4+CD25-), CD4 cells and CD8 cells. Blood from healthy controls was obtained either from healthy volunteers or as purchased buffy coats. Healthy control blood was processed by Ficoll density gradient to PBMCs and cryopreserved; patient PBMCs were collected before and after transplant. For TCRbeta CDR3 sequencing, genomic DNA from the sorted cells was extracted using the QIAGEN DNeasy Blood and Tissue Kit. High-throughput TCRbeta CDR3 sequencing, which included PCR amplification with bias correction and internal controls, was done commercially through immunoSEQ. The authors processed their data as follows. Unique productive TCRbeta sequences were defined by CDR3 nucleotide sequence where primers matched, otherwise by CDR3 amino acid sequence with Vbeta and Jbeta genes. To correct sorting error, sequences shared between sorted populations at a frequency ratio of 2:1 or less were removed; the rest were assigned to the higher population. Sequences were defined as donor-reactive when expanded at least 5-fold in CFSE-low cells versus unstimulated cells and present at a frequency of at least 0.01% in CFSE-low cells. Repertoire divergence was quantified by Jensen-Shannon divergence using the top 100 TCRbeta sequences ranked by frequency. For samples with multiple sequencing runs, sorting error was corrected separately for each run before the runs were pooled. Here the immuneACCESS table is served through TCRdb, limited to in-frame sequences with V and J called. Missing clones are a known gap in these copies; in checked studies unresolved V genes cover under half, and the rest lacks a known reason. V and J calls and clone size are given by that table; D and trimming were obtained from the DNA. This sample is represented by tens of thousands of clones; roughly 84% of them were singletons. About 4.5% of the sample lies in the top ten.

This sample was taken from a study of Tregs in tolerant kidney transplant recipients (dated by TCRdb to about 2019). In terms of the full investigation: Before combined kidney and bone marrow transplantation, this study identified donor-specific regulatory T cells using TCRbeta sequencing and then followed those same cells after transplant. TCRbeta repertoire sequencing was used in a few healthy controls to compare several methods for expanding Tregs specific for an allogeneic donor. Broader findings and caveats from the paper: Because the study included only a small number of patients, the results must be confirmed in larger populations and under other immunosuppression protocols. Biological reproducibility was not directly assessed, although technical replication error appeared to be minimal. Expanding Tregs with activated donor B cells appeared to identify the most biologically relevant and donor-specific TCRbeta repertoire.

This receptor was identified in a human donor in good health. Sequenced: CD4+ T cells from blood.

The CDR3 reads CASSQGGATGGSRGYTF. The DNA sequence reads TGCGCCAGCAGCCAAGGGGGTGCGACAGGGGGTTCTCGCGGCTACACCTTC. The rearrangement combines TRBV4-1 with TRBJ1-2; 9 of the junction bases match TRBD1. According to the germline V gene, CDR1 reads MGHRA and CDR2 reads YSYEKL. Trimming leaves V shorter by 1 base and J shorter by 8 bases, with the junction holding 14 bases beyond the gene matches. The CDR3 numbers 17 residues from cysteine through phenylalanine. Kept here is only the CDR3 DNA, which spans 51 bases and is read in frame from base 1.